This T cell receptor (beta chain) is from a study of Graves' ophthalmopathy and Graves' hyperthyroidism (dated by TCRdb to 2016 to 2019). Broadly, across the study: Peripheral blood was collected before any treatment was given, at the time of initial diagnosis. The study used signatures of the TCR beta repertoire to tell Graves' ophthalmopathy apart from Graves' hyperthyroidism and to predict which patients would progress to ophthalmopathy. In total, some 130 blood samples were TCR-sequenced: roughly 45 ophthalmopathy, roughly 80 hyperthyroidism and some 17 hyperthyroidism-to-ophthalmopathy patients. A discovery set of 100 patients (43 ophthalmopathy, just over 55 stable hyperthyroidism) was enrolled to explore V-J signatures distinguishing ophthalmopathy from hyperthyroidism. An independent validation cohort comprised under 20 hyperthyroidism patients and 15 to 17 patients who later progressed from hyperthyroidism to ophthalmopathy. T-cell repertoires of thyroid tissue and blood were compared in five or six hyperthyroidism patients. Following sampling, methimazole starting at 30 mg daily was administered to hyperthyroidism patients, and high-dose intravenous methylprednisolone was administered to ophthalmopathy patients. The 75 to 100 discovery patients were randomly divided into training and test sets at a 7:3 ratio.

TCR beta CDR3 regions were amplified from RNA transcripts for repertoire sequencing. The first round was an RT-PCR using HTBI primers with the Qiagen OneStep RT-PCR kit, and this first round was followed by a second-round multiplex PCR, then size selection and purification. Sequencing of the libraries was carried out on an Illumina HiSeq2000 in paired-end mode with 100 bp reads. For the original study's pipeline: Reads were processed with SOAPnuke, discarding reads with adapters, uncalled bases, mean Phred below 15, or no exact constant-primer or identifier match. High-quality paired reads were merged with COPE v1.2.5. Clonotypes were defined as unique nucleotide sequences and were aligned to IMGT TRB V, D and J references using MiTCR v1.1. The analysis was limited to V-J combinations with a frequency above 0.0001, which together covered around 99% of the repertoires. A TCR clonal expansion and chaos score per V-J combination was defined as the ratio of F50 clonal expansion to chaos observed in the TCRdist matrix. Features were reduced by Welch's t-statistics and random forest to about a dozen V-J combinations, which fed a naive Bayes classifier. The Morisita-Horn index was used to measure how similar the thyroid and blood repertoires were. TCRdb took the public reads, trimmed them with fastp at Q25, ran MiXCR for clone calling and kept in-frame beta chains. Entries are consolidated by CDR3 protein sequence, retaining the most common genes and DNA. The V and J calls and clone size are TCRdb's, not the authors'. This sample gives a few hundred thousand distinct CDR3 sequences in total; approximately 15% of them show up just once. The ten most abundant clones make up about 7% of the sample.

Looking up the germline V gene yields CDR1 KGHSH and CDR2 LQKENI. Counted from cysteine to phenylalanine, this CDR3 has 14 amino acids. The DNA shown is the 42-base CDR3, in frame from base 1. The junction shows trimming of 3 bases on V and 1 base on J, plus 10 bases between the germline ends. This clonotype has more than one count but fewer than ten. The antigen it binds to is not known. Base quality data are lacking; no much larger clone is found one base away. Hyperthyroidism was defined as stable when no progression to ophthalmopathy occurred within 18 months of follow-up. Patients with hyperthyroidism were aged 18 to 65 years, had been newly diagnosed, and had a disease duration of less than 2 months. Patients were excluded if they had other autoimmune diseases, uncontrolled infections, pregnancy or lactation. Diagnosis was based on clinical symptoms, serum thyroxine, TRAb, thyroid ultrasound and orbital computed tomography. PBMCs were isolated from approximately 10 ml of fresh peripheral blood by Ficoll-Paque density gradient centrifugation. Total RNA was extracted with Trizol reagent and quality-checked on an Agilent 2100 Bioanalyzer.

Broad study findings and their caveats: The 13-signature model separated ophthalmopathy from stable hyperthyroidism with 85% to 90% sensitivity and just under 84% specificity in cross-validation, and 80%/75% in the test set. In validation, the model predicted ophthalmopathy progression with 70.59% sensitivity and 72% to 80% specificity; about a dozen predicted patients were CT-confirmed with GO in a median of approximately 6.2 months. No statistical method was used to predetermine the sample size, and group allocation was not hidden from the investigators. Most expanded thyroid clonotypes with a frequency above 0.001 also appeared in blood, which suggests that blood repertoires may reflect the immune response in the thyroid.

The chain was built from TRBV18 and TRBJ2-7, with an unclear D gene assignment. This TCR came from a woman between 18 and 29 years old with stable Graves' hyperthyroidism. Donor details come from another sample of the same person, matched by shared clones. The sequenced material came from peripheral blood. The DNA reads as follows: TGTGCCAGCTCACCGTCAGGACCATCCTACGAGCAGTACTTC. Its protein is CASSPSGPSYEQYF.